Listed below are T cell receptor beta chains from one sample, sequenced in a study of PD-1 blockade in classical Hodgkin lymphoma. The method was immunoSEQ multiplex PCR; TCRdb's version includes in-frame clones alone and lacks a portion of them. The sample gives some 15,000 clones, 65% to 85% of which show up once; around 2% is in the top ten. The sequencing used CD4+ T cells from blood, collected before the fourth cycle of nivolumab. The receptor set was obtained from a human donor with classical Hodgkin lymphoma. The CDR3 runs from the conserved cysteine through the conserved F or W.

CASRHHRDRGNEKLFF | TRBJ1-4 | TRBV7-9
CASRSYNEQFF | TRBJ2-1 | TRBV6-1
CASSYAGTGRNIQYF | TRBJ2-4 | TRBV5-4
CASSRTSGARDTQYF | TRBJ2-3 | TRBV5-1
CASSQGAGGRDTQYF | TRBJ2-3 | TRBV7-2
CASSQGNNYGYTF | TRBJ1-2 | TRBV14
CASSLRETQYF | TRBJ2-5 | TRBV5-1
CASRETAGGSSYEQYF | TRBJ2-7 | TRBV19
CASSSERLAGYEQYF | TRBJ2-7 | TRBV27
CASSLGSGSTDTQYF | TRBJ2-3 | TRBV5-1
CASSMTGSGYGYTF | TRBJ1-2 | TRBV19
CASSYGPSYEQYF | TRBJ2-7 | TRBV10-2
CASSFTPPPPYEQYF | TRBJ2-7 | TRBV5-6
CAISEGGANVLTF | TRBJ2-6 | TRBV10-3
CASSSTSEQFF | TRBJ2-1 | TRBV5-1
CASRGGTGDSNQPQHF | TRBJ1-5 | TRBV27
CASTWDRYNEQFF | TRBJ2-1 | TRBV2
CASSLASGTYNEQFF | TRBJ2-1 | TRBV7-2
CASSRNRGRSGELFF | TRBJ2-2 | TRBV5-1
CASSRGQSYNEQFF | TRBJ2-1 | TRBV5-1
CSVQGQGASEQYF | TRBJ2-7 | TRBV29-1
CATSREVFGNQPQHF | TRBJ1-5 | TRBV15
CASAKELYGSGYTF | TRBJ1-2 | TRBV10-1
CASSAESSGNTIYF | TRBJ1-3 | TRBV7-9
CASSYSRAGSYEQYF | TRBJ2-7 | TRBV6-6
CASSLLAGNTGELFF | TRBJ2-2 | TRBV5-1
CASSPLSGRTEQFF | TRBJ2-1 | TRBV2
CASSSPRTGANVLTF | TRBJ2-6 | TRBV28
CASSYRQVSGTGELFF | TRBJ2-2 | TRBV6-5
CASSGQPGELFF | TRBJ2-2 | TRBV10-1
CASSQDGQGVKNIQYF | TRBJ2-4 | TRBV14